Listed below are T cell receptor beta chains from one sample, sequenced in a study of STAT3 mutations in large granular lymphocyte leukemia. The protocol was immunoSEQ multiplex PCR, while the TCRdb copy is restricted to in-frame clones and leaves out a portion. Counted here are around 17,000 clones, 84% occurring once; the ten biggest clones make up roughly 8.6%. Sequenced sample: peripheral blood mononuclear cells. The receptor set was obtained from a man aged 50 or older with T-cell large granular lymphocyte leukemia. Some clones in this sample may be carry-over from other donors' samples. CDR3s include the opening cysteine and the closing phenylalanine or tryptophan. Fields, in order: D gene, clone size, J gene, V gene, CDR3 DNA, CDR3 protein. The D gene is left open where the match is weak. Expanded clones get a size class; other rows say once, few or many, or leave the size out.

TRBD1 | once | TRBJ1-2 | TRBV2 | TGTGCCAGCAGTAGACAGGGGTCTAACTATGGCTACACCTTC | CASSRQGSNYGYTF
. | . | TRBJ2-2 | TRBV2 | TGTGCCAGCGGGACCCTCACCGGGGAGCTGTTTTTT | CASGTLTGELFF
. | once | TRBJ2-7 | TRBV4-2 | TGTGCCAGCAGCCAAGAGGGGACTCCCTACGAGCAGTACTTC | CASSQEGTPYEQYF
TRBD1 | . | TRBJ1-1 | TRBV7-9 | TGTGCCAGCAGCCATCGACAGGGCCTGAACACTGAAGCTTTCTTT | CASSHRQGLNTEAFF
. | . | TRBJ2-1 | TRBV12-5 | TGTGCTAGTGGCTCGTTGATTCGGACACAAAGAGACAATGAGCAGTTCTTC | CASGSLIRTQRDNEQFF
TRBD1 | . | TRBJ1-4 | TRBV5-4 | TGTGCCAGCAGCTTGGCCGGGACAGGGGGTGAAAAACTGTTTTTT | CASSLAGTGGEKLFF
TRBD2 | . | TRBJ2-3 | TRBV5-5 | TGTGCCAGCGTCGCACTAGCGGGGGGGCCGATTACGCAGTATTTT | CASVALAGGPITQYF
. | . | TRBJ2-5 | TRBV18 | TGTGCCAGCTCCCCATCTCAAGAGACCCAGTACTTC | CASSPSQETQYF
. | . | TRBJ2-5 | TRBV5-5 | TGTGCCAGCAGCTGGGGACCGGGACTCCAAGGGGAGACCCAGTACTTC | CASSWGPGLQGETQYF
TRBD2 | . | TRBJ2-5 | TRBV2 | TGTGCCAGCAGTGGGGGACTAGCGGTCCAAGAGACCCAGTACTTC | CASSGGLAVQETQYF
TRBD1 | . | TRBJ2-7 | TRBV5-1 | TGCGCCAGCAGTTCGAATACCGGGACAGGGACCTACGAGCAGTACTTC | CASSSNTGTGTYEQYF
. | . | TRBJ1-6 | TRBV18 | TGTGCCAGCTCACCGGCGGGGTCGGGATCACCCCTCCACTTT | CASSPAGSGSPLHF